This TCR beta chain was recovered during a study of Ad26.COV2.S vaccination and SARS-CoV-2 variants. Overall study context: The Ad26.COV2.S arm of the COV1001 trial was where the donor was placed. The study gave Ad26.COV2.S intramuscularly, once or twice 56 days apart. Study-level results: Vaccine recipients posted higher spike-specific TCR breadth than their placebo counterparts. Total responses of T cells may have been underestimated by the analyses of TCR breadth and depth.

This CDR3 comprises 15 residues. In germline, CDR1 is SEHNR, CDR2 FQNEAQ (reference sequence). Trimming cost V 5 bases and J 4 bases, with 15 bases left between them. Concerning this clone itself: What it recognizes is unknown.

TCRdb's copy holds only in-frame clones and misses some; the assay was immunoSEQ multiplex PCR. The sample lists 440,000 or so clones; about 90% were seen once. Specified treatment: approximately 18 received Ad26.COV2.S at low or high dose, single or two shots; 5 received placebo; per-sample allocation not given. Samples analyzed were those drawn on day 63 after the first vaccine or placebo injection. The genes are TRBV7-9 and TRBJ2-1, with D uncertain. The clonotype was recovered from a person between 18 and 60 years old who received the Ad26.COV2.S COVID-19 vaccine or a placebo. The material sequenced was peripheral blood, taken in a trial of Ad26.COV2.S vaccine versus placebo. Written as DNA, the CDR3 is TGTGCCAGCAGCCATATTCGGTCCATATACAATGAGCAGTTCTTC. Its protein is CASSHIRSIYNEQFF.